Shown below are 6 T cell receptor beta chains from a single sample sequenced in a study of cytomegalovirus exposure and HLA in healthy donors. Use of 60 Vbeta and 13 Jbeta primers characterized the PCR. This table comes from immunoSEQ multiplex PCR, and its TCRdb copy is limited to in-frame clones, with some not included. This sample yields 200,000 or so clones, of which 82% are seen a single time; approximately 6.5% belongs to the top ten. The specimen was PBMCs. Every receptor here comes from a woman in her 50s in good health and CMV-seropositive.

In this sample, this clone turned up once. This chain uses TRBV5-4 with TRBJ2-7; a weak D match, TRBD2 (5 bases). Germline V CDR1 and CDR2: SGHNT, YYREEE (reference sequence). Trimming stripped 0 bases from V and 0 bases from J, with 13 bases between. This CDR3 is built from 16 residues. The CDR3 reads CASSLGGLSNSYEQYF. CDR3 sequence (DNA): TGTGCCAGCAGCTTGGGCGGACTTTCGAACTCCTACGAGCAGTACTTC.

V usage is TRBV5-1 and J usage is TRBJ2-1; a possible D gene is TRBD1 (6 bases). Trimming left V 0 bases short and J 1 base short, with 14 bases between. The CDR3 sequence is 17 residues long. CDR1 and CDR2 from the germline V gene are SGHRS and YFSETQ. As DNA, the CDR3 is TGCGCCAGCAGCTTGGGGGGGCGAGCGAATTCCTACAATGAGCAGTTCTTC. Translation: CASSLGGRANSYNEQFF.

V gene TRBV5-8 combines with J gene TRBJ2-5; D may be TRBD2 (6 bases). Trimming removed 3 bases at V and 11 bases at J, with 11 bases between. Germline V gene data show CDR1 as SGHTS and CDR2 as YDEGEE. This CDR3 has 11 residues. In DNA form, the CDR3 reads TGTGCCAGCAGCTGGCGTCGGGAGCAGTACTTC. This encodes CASSWRREQYF. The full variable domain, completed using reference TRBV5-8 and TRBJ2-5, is EAGVTQSPTHLIKTRGQQATLRCSPISGHTSVYWYQQALGLGLQFLLWYDEGEERNRGNFPPRFSGRQFPNYSSELNVNALELEDSALYLCASSWRREQYFGPGTRLLVL.

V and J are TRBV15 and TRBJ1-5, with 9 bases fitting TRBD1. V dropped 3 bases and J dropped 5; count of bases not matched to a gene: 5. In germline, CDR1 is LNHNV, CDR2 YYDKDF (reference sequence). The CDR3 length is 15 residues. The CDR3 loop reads CATSRRTGEHQPQHF. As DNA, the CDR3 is TGTGCCACCAGCAGGCGGACAGGGGAGCATCAGCCCCAGCATTTT.

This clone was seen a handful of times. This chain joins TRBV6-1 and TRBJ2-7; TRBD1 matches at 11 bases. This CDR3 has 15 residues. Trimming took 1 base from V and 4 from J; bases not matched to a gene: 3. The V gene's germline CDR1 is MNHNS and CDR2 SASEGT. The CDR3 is CASSEEWDRGYEQYF. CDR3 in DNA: TGTGCCAGCAGTGAAGAGTGGGACAGGGGGTACGAGCAGTACTTC.

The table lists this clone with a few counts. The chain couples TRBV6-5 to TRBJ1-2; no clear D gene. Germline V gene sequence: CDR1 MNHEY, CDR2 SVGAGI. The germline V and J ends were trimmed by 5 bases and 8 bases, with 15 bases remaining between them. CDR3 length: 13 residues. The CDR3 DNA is TGTGCCAGCAGTGAAGATCCTCCGCGAGGCTACACCTTC. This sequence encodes CASSEDPPRGYTF.